The TCR beta chain under discussion was sequenced for a study of graft-versus-host responses after intestinal transplantation. In germline, CDR1 is SGHAT, CDR2 FQNNGV. The CDR3 covers 12 residues. V lost 7 bases and J lost 5, with 11 bases in between. Profiling relied on immunoSEQ multiplex PCR, and the TCRdb table lists in-frame clones only, not all of them. The sample consists of about 61,000 clones, approximately 94% of them appearing once. This clone showed up just once. Its matching antigen is unknown. This TCR was sampled from a human donor who was the organ donor for an intestinal transplant. The sample in question was unstimulated CD4+ T cells sorted from spleen or lymph node cells, obtained before transplant. The V gene is TRBV11-2, the J gene TRBJ1-1, with D uncertain. CDR3 nucleotide sequence: TGTGCCAGCACCATCCGAGGGACTGAAGCTTTCTTT. It translates to CASTIRGTEAFF.